The subject of this entry is one TCR beta chain. The data belong to a study of Ad26.COV2.S vaccination and SARS-CoV-2 variants. About the research overall: Donor was in the COV1001 Ad26.COV2.S trial arm. The vaccine Ad26.COV2.S was put into the muscle once, or twice with 56 days between.

Produced via immunoSEQ multiplex PCR; TCRdb's table is partial and in-frame only. Of around 300,000 clones listed, about 86% were seen once; the top ten hold roughly a tenth. Trimming cost V 3 bases and J 10 bases, with 13 bases left between them. The germline gives CDR1 MNHEY, CDR2 SVGEGT. There are 14 residues in the CDR3. The treatment: some 19 received Ad26.COV2.S at low or high dose, single or two shots; several received placebo; per-sample allocation not given. Samples were taken on day 63 after the first vaccine or placebo injection. The V gene is TRBV6-2 or TRBV6-3, the J gene TRBJ1-6; D is unresolved. This receptor was taken from a person aged 18-60 years who received the Ad26.COV2.S COVID-19 vaccine or a placebo. Sequencing was performed on peripheral blood, taken in a trial of Ad26.COV2.S vaccine versus placebo. CDR3 DNA sequence: TGTGCCAGCAGTTATTCTGATGTGGCCTCACCCCTCCACTTT. Amino acid sequence: CASSYSDVASPLHF.